This T cell receptor (beta chain) was sequenced in a study of blood T cells in healthy people across ages. The CDR3 has 11 residues. V lost 7 bases to trimming and J lost 7 bases, with 8 bases between them. The V gene's germline CDR1 is SGHTA and CDR2 FQGNSA. The use of a sample-barcoded 5' primer and a J-beta primer mix characterized a second PCR of about 7 to 12 cycles. Every cDNA molecule carried a tag from a template-switch adaptor bearing 12 random nucleotides. TCRdb analysed the 5' RACE reads with MiXCR anew, one entry per CDR3 protein. The sample includes roughly 1.5 million distinct CDR3 sequences, 35% to 45% seen only once; the top ten take approximately 4.1%.

The V call is TRBV7-2, the J call TRBJ2-1; D remains ambiguous. The TCR comes from a woman aged 18-30 years in good health. Sequenced material: blood. The CDR3 sequence: CASTIINEQFF. In nucleotides, the CDR3 is TGTGCCAGCACCATAATTAATGAGCAGTTCTTC.